The clone carrying this T cell receptor (beta chain) was seen more than once but under ten times. Its antigen is as yet unknown. J gave up 4 bases and V 2 bases, and 7 bases lay outside the gene matches. Germline V gene data show CDR1 as KGHSH and CDR2 as LQKENI. The CDR3 extends over 15 amino acids. This entry belongs to a study of vaccination effects on CD4 cells after COVID-19. Generated by immunoSEQ multiplex PCR, the TCRdb table keeps only in-frame clones and is missing some. The sample contains approximately 65,000 clones, around 69% of which appear only once. Antigen-specific CD4+ T cells were first expanded with viral peptide pools by the ViraFEST assay and only then sequenced. Following an approximately eleven-day culture, CD4+ T cells were purified. Participants got two doses of BNT162b2 or mRNA-1273 vaccine.

This chain links TRBV18 with TRBJ1-2; 7 nucleotides match TRBD1. The TCR was taken from a human donor who received a COVID-19 vaccine. The sequences come from CD4+ T cells from PBMCs cultured with HCoV-229E spike peptides, collected after COVID-19 vaccination. The CDR3 sequence: CASSPDREGSYGYTF. The CDR3 nucleotides are TGTGCCAGCTCACCAGACAGGGAGGGGTCCTATGGCTACACCTTC.